This T cell receptor (beta chain) stems from a study of long-term antiretroviral therapy in people with HIV. Findings and limits, study-wide: Post-treatment diversity went higher with ART but stayed below transplant donor controls. Clones that expanded before ART (that is, prior to treatment) dominated the repertoire at all time points.

Sequencing relied on immunoSEQ assay v3.0, run at survey level. Method: immunoSEQ multiplex PCR; TCRdb's copy keeps in-frame clones and lacks some. The table includes approximately 35,000 clones, around 85% detected once. Participants with HIV, all of them, were treated in the United States. In the case of this clone: Antigen specificity is unknown.

Germline V gives CDR1 MNHEY, CDR2 SMNVEV (reference sequence). V lost 5 bases and J 5 bases, leaving 18 bases between the germline ends. CDR3 length: 15 residues. The rearrangement links TRBV27 to TRBJ2-5; D is ambiguous. The sequence derives from a man aged 18 to 29 with HIV. Sequences were derived from unsorted PBMCs, sampled 2.2 years after starting antiretroviral therapy. The CDR3: CASSPRSGKWETQYF. CDR3 sequence (DNA): TGTGCCAGCAGTCCCCGGTCCGGAAAGTGGGAGACCCAGTACTTC.